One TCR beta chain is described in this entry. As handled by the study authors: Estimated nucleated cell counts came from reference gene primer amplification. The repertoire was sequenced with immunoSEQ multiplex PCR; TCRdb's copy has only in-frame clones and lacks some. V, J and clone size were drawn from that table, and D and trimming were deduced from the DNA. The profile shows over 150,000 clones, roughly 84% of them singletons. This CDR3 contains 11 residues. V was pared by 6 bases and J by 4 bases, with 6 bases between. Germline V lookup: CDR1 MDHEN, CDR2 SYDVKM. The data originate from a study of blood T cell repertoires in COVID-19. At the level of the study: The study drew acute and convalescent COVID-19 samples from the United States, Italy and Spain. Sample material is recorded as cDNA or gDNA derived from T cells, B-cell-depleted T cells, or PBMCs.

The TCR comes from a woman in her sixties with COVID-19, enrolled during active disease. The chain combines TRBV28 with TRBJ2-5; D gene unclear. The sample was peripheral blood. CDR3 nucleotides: TGTGCCAGCAGCCCCAGAGAGACCCAGTACTTC. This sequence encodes CASSPRETQYF.